The sequence of this T cell receptor beta chain was determined in a study of Ad26.COV2.S vaccination and SARS-CoV-2 variants (dated by TCRdb to about 2021). With respect to the entire study: Donors in the vaccine arm were drawn from COV1001, a multicentre, randomized, double-blind, placebo-controlled phase I-IIa trial testing Ad26.COV2.S in healthy adults. Ad26.COV2.S was administered intramuscularly at a dose of 5x10^10 or 1x10^11 viral particles, either as one shot or as two shots given 56 days apart. Sequencing of the TCRbeta repertoire served to evaluate the specificity and breadth of SARS-CoV-2-reactive T cell receptors following Ad26.COV2.S vaccination. The TCR-sequenced set comprised roughly 30 samples: around 20 Ad26.COV2.S vaccine recipients, 5 placebo recipients and 8 SARS-CoV-2 convalescent individuals. Trial participants were randomized into five groups of five: low-dose or high-dose Ad26.COV2.S given once or twice, or placebo on both occasions. Blinding of investigators to trial group allocation was maintained during experiments and outcome assessment. Overall study results and their limits: Higher spike-specific TCR breadth was observed in Ad26.COV2.S recipients than in placebo recipients (P = 0.0014). The authors noted that total T cell responses may have been underestimated by the TCR breadth and depth analyses. The study was not powered to compare responses between vaccine doses or regimens. Substantial breadth of spike-specific CD8+ and CD4+ T cell responses was reported after vaccination. Non-spike TCR breadth was comparable between vaccine and placebo recipients, consistent with the vaccine containing only spike.

The V end gives up 5 bases and the J end 7 bases, leaving 7 bases in the junction not matched to a gene. From its cysteine to its phenylalanine, the CDR3 spans 13 amino acids. Only the CDR3 DNA stays, 39 bases, in frame from base 1. Details on this clone: Its antigen is unknown. No base quality values were provided; no much bigger clone lies one nucleotide off.

This specimen's treatment or condition label, interpreted: roughly 20 received Ad26.COV2.S at low or high dose, single or two shots; five or six received placebo; per-sample allocation not given. For vaccine and placebo recipients, repertoires were sequenced using samples collected on day 63 after the first injection. In Cohort 1b, about two dozen adults aged 18-55 years were enrolled at a single site in Boston, USA, between 29 July and 7 August 2020. As a vaccine, Ad26.COV2.S was a replication-incompetent adenovirus type 26 vector that expressed a prefusion-stabilized SARS-CoV-2 spike protein derived from the original Wuhan strain. The immunoSEQ Assay was used to sequence TCRbeta CDR3 regions. After extraction, genomic DNA underwent amplification by bias-controlled multiplex PCR, followed by high-throughput sequencing. The published analysis was carried out like this. To quantify the absolute abundance of every unique TCRbeta CDR3 region, sequences were collapsed and filtered. T cell fraction was estimated by normalization of TCRbeta template counts to usable DNA, with usable DNA being measured through amplification of reference genes present in all nucleated cells. Repertoire TCRs were annotated as SARS-CoV-2-specific by exact matching of V gene, CDR3 amino acid sequence and J gene to a known reactive TCR set. The reference SARS-CoV-2 TCR set came from MIRA and was filtered for enrichment in COVID-19-positive ImmuneCODE repertoires, removing public or cross-reactive TCRs. Using the MIRA antigens, annotated TCRs were further analysed by specific ORF or by position within an ORF. Breadth was defined as the number of annotated unique rearrangements divided by the total number of unique productive rearrangements, and depth was defined as the summed frequency of the annotated unique rearrangements. TCR breadth was compared between groups using two-sided Wilcoxon rank-sum tests. This is the immuneACCESS table as TCRdb keeps it, with only in-frame sequences that have V and J called. A part of the clones is gone; compared with another copy, unresolved V genes explain less than half, and the rest is unexplained. That table is the source of V, J and clone size, and D and trimming were worked out from the DNA. This sample comprises about 400,000 clones, 70% to 90% of them detected only once. Roughly 3.5% of the sample lies in the top ten.

This TCR was recovered from a person aged 18-60 years who received the Ad26.COV2.S COVID-19 vaccine or a placebo. The starting material was peripheral blood, obtained in a trial of Ad26.COV2.S vaccine versus placebo. Recombination linked TRBV12-3 or TRBV12-4 to TRBJ2-7, and TRBD1 aligns with 8 junction nucleotides. Here is the DNA: TGTGCCAGCAGTATCTCAGGGGGCGGGGAGCAGTACTTC. Its coded protein is CASSISGGGEQYF.